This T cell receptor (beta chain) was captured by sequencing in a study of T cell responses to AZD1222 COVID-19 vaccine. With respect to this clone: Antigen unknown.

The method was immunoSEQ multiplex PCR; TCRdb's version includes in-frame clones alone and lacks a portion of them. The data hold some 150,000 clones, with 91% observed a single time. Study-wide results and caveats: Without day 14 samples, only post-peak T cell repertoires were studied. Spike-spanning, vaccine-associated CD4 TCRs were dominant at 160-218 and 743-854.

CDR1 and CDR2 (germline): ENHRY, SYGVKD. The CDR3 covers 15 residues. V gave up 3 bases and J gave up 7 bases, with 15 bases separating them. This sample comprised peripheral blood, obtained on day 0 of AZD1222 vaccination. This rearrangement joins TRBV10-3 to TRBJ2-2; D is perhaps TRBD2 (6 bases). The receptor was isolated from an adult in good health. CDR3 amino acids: CAISEGGGSGGELFF. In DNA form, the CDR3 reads TGTGCCATCAGTGAAGGAGGAGGGTCGGGCGGGGAGCTGTTTTTT.